Shown below are 25 T cell receptor beta chains from a single sample sequenced in a study of T cell repertoires in cytomegalovirus infection. TCRdb re-derived calls from the reads in MiXCR, one entry per CDR3 protein. The top ten hold around 46% of the sample, which has 570,000 or so distinct CDR3 sequences, under 45% seen once. Their recognized antigens are unknown. Material: cultured PBMCs, obtained from culture after CMV antigen stimulation. The receptors derive from a human donor in good health (CMV status not recorded). Some clones in this sample may be carry-over from other donors' samples.

This clonotype was found a few times. V and J are TRBV6-1 and TRBJ2-3; TRBD2 aligns across 11 bases. Per the germline V gene, CDR1 is MNHNS and CDR2 is SASEGT. This CDR3 has 17 amino acids. V trimming: 0 bases; J trimming: 1 base; junction bases outside the gene matches: 3. CDR3 nucleotides: TGTGCCAGCAGTGAAGCGACGACTAGCGGGGGCACAGATACGCAGTATTTT. Translation: CASSEATTSGGTDTQYF.

The chain couples TRBV7-2 to TRBJ1-6; D possibly corresponds to TRBD1 (6 bases). Germline CDR1 SGHTA, CDR2 FQGNSA. V shed 6 bases and J shed 7 bases, with 16 bases lying between them. The CDR3 totals 15 residues. CDR3 sequence: CASRKDRTWNSPLHF. In DNA form, the CDR3 reads TGTGCCAGCAGAAAAGACAGGACCTGGAATTCACCCCTCCACTTT.

V usage is TRBV20-1 and J usage is TRBJ2-7, with 8 bases that match TRBD2. The V segment lost 6 bases and the J segment 2 bases; nucleotides outside the gene matches: 6. The CDR3 sequence is 13 residues long. From germline, CDR1 is DFQATT and CDR2 SNEGSKA (reference sequence). The CDR3 protein is CSAPTRGAYEQYF. For the CDR3, the DNA is TGCAGTGCCCCTACGCGGGGGGCCTACGAGCAGTACTTC.

V and J are TRBV7-4 and TRBJ2-1; no definite D call. CDR1 SGHVT and CDR2 SQSDAQ come from the germline V gene. There are 18 residues in the CDR3. The germline V and J ends were trimmed by 2 bases and 0 bases, with 17 bases remaining between them. The CDR3 sequence is CASSLSRVLASSYNEQFF. The CDR3 nucleotides read TGTGCCAGCAGCTTATCCCGAGTGCTCGCTAGCTCCTACAATGAGCAGTTCTTC.

This chain links TRBV7-2 with TRBJ2-7; tentatively, D is TRBD1 or TRBD2 (5 bases each). Trimming pared 5 bases from V and 5 bases from J, leaving 19 bases between. The CDR3 runs to 15 residues. The germline V gene encodes CDR1 SGHTA and CDR2 FQGNSA. The DNA of the CDR3 is TGTGCCAGCAGCCGAAATCCAGGGACCTGGGACGAGCAGTACTTC. It yields the protein CASSRNPGTWDEQYF.

The table lists this clonotype with many counts. This chain joins TRBV7-8 and TRBJ1-5; 9 bases agree with TRBD1. CDR3 length equals 15 residues. With V trimmed by 2 bases and J by 4 bases, 3 bases remained unmatched. The germline CDR1 and CDR2 sequences are SGHVS and FQNEAQ. CDR3 amino acids: CASSLSGTGNQPQHF. The DNA for the CDR3 is TGTGCCAGCAGCTTATCCGGGACAGGGAATCAGCCCCAGCATTTT.

The chain recombines TRBV4-1 with TRBJ2-2; 8 nucleotides line up with TRBD1. The length of the CDR3 is 13 residues. After removal of 7 bases from V and 7 bases from J, the junction contained 5 bases not matched to a gene. The germline V gene has CDR1 MGHRA and CDR2 YSYEKL. The CDR3 loop is CASTRTGNGELFF. Here the CDR3 DNA reads TGCGCCAGCACCCGGACAGGGAACGGGGAGCTGTTTTTT.

CDR3 nucleotide sequence: TGTGCCAGCAAAGAGACTAGCGGGGGGTCCGAGCAGTACTTC. Protein product: CASKETSGGSEQYF. The chain employs TRBV6-1 and TRBJ2-7; 13 nucleotides match TRBD2. In germline, CDR1 is MNHNS, CDR2 SASEGT. There are 14 residues in the CDR3. J gave up 6 bases and V 7 bases, and 6 bases lay outside the gene matches.

This clonotype was seen a few times. The CDR3, as DNA: TGTGCCAGCAGTGGCCCGGGACAAAAGAAACACGAGCAGTACTTC. Its translation: CASSGPGQKKHEQYF. This chain joins TRBV25-1 and TRBJ2-7, with D maybe TRBD1 (6 bases). This CDR3 comprises 15 residues. From germline, CDR1 is MGHDK and CDR2 SYGVNS. Trimming removed 4 bases from V and 5 bases from J, with 18 bases in between.

This clonotype has just one count. V gene TRBV12-3 or TRBV12-4 combines with J gene TRBJ1-2; the D gene is possibly TRBD1 (5 bases). The CDR3 covers 11 residues. CDR3 sequence (DNA): TGTGCTGTCCTCCGGGGGAATGGCTACACCTTC. This gives the protein CAVLRGNGYTF.

This clonotype was seen a handful of times. The V call is TRBV11-2, the J call TRBJ1-6, with D hard to call. This CDR3 has 15 amino acids. Germline V gene lookup returns CDR1 SGHAT and CDR2 FQNNGV. V was pared by 7 bases and J by 0 bases, with 10 bases between. The CDR3 region has the DNA TGTGCCAGCACCCCGTCGAGCTCCTATAATTCACCCCTCCACTTT. As protein: CASTPSSSYNSPLHF.

The V call is TRBV20-1, the J call TRBJ2-2; 16 positions agree with TRBD2. There are 17 residues in the CDR3. CDR1 is DFQATT, CDR2 SNEGSKA, per germline (reference sequence). Trimming cost V 1 base and J 6 bases; bases outside gene matches: 5. CDR3 sequence reads: CSARAFGTSGRAGELFF. The DNA for the CDR3 is TGCAGTGCTAGAGCCTTCGGGACTAGCGGGAGGGCCGGGGAGCTGTTTTTT.

The chain employs TRBV12-3 or TRBV12-4 and TRBJ2-1; 7 positions agree with TRBD1. Trimming cost V 3 bases and J 2 bases; bases outside gene matches: 4. This CDR3 is 15 amino acids long. The CDR3 nucleotides read TGTGCCAGCAGTTTTCGGCAGGGGGCCTACAATGAGCAGTTCTTC. This gives the protein CASSFRQGAYNEQFF.

This clonotype was observed once. The rearrangement links TRBV12-3 or TRBV12-4 to TRBJ2-1, with 10 bases aligning to TRBD2. This CDR3 comprises 15 residues. Unmatched junction bases numbered 7, after V lost 6 bases and J lost 5 bases. The chain's CDR3 is CASRARLAGDNEQFF. As DNA, the CDR3 is TGTGCCAGCAGGGCCCGACTAGCGGGCGACAATGAGCAGTTCTTC.

This clonotype has just a few counts. The V call is TRBV5-1, the J call TRBJ2-3; D is tentatively TRBD1 or TRBD2 (5 bases each). Germline V gives CDR1 SGHRS, CDR2 YFSETQ. CDR3 size: 14 residues. V lost 4 bases and J lost 2, with 11 bases in between. This CDR3 is CASSARDPTDTQYF. DNA for the CDR3: TGCGCCAGCAGCGCCCGGGACCCCACAGATACGCAGTATTTT.

This clonotype was picked up a small number of times. The gene calls are TRBV2 and TRBJ1-2; D remains ambiguous. Trimming pared 7 bases from V and 2 bases from J, leaving 11 bases between. The V gene's germline CDR1 is SNHLY and CDR2 FYNNEI. The CDR3 extends over 13 amino acids. CDR3 sequence (DNA): TGTGCCAGCAACCCAATTGGGAACTATGGCTACACCTTC. Protein product: CASNPIGNYGYTF.

This clonotype was seen a handful of times. This chain uses TRBV15 with TRBJ2-3, with D unresolved. Trimming removed 2 bases at V and 0 bases at J, with 6 bases between. Looked up from germline, CDR1 is LNHNV and CDR2 is YYDKDF (reference sequence). The CDR3 totals 14 residues. Written as DNA, the CDR3 is TGTGCCACCAGCAGACAGGCTAGCACAGATACGCAGTATTTT. Its translation is CATSRQASTDTQYF.

Note on this clonotype: The junction differs from germline at one of its ends, possibly a read error. The chain carries TRBV12-3 or TRBV12-4 and TRBJ2-7; D may be TRBD2 (5 bases). The CDR3 sequence is 13 residues long. The CDR3 loop is CASSPRRASRVSF. In nucleotides, the CDR3 is TGTGCCAGCAGTCCCCGGCGGGCCTCCCGTGTTTCCTTC.

This rearrangement joins TRBV6-2 or TRBV6-3 to TRBJ1-5; D is undetermined. CDR1 and CDR2 (germline): MNHEY, SVGEGT. V was clipped by 11 bases and J by 1 base, with 15 bases between them. The CDR3 contains 14 residues. CDR3 bases: TGTGCCTCCTATCCCGGGGAAAGCAATCAGCCCCAGCATTTT. This gives the protein CASYPGESNQPQHF.

This sequence joins TRBV6-5 and TRBJ2-3, with 11 bases lining up with TRBD2. With 4 bases clipped from V and 2 bases from J, the junction kept 11 bases outside the gene matches. Germline CDR1 is MNHEY and CDR2 is SVGAGI. The length of the CDR3 is 18 residues. CDR3: CASSSSAGTSGPTDTQYF. The CDR3 DNA sequence: TGTGCCAGCAGTTCCTCTGCTGGGACTAGCGGACCCACAGATACGCAGTATTTT.

The J gene is TRBJ1-5, the V gene TRBV20-1, with no clear D. Germline V CDR1 and CDR2: DFQATT, SNEGSKA (reference sequence). V dropped 3 bases and J dropped 5 bases, with 11 bases sitting between them. The CDR3 totals 13 residues. The CDR3 sequence is CSASLSLYQPQHF. The CDR3 DNA reads TGCAGTGCTAGTTTGTCACTTTATCAGCCCCAGCATTTT.

At least ten counts were recorded for this clonotype. The chain couples TRBV7-2 to TRBJ2-1; D call uncertain. The V end was cut by 3 bases, the J end by 0 bases, with 9 bases between. The CDR3 runs 15 residues. The germline V gene encodes CDR1 SGHTA and CDR2 FQGNSA. The CDR3 protein is CASSFSLSSYNEQFF. The CDR3 region has the DNA TGTGCCAGCAGCTTCAGCCTTAGCTCCTACAATGAGCAGTTCTTC. The full variable domain, rest sourced from reference TRBV7-2 and TRBJ2-1, is GAGVSQSPSNKVTEKGKDVELRCDPISGHTALYWYRQSLGQGLEFLIYFQGNSAPDKSGLPSDRFSAERTGGSVSTLTIQRTQQEDSAVYLCASSFSLSSYNEQFFGPGTRLTVL.

This clonotype was detected a few times. The chain recombines TRBV19 with TRBJ1-4, with D uncertain. V dropped 5 bases and J dropped 3 bases, with 13 bases sitting between them. This CDR3 has 15 amino acids. Germline V gene lookup returns CDR1 LNHDA and CDR2 SQIVND (reference sequence). The CDR3 spells CASSSGRAANEKLFF. The CDR3 bases are TGTGCCAGTAGTTCCGGACGAGCTGCTAATGAAAAACTGTTTTTT.

The rearrangement joins TRBV11-2 to TRBJ2-1; D call uncertain. The V gene lost 11 bases and the J gene lost 9 bases, with 26 bases spanning the gap. The V gene's germline CDR1 is SGHAT and CDR2 FQNNGV. CDR3 length equals 15 residues. The CDR3 reads CAGSHLTASWSEQFF. The CDR3 DNA reads as TGTGCCGGTTCCCATCTTACTGCCTCATGGAGTGAGCAGTTCTTC.

This clonotype was picked up many times. This chain links TRBV7-2 with TRBJ2-2, with D unclear. The V end was cut by 1 base, the J end by 1 base, with 1 base between. Germline-derived CDR1 and CDR2 are SGHTA and FQGNSA. This CDR3 has 13 amino acids. This CDR3 reads CASSLENTGELFF. The CDR3 bases are TGTGCCAGCAGCTTAGAGAACACCGGGGAGCTGTTTTTT.